This T cell receptor (beta chain) was identified during a study of tumor-infiltrating lymphocytes in primary liver carcinoma. About the study: Regardless of tissue type, samples showed similar yields of roughly 3.5 to 7.5 million productive TCRbeta reads.

For each extraction, RNA and DNA were obtained together from about 21-30 mg of unsorted bulk tissue. This clonotype was detected only a few times. The junction had 26 bases not matched to a gene; V was cut back by 8 bases and J by 8 bases. The CDR3 sequence is 19 residues long. With around 450 ng total RNA as template and a constant-region primer, TCR beta cDNA was made. Nested multiplex PCR, run for three rounds with slightly modified ARM-PCR, yielded TCR beta libraries. TRBV1-TRBV30 forward primers and a C-beta reverse primer were used in the first two PCR rounds, which each ran for 10 cycles. TCRdb analysed the multiplex PCR reads with MiXCR anew, one entry per CDR3 protein. The sample records more than 100,000 distinct CDR3 sequences, 65% being singletons.

The receptor was isolated from a woman in her sixties or seventies with primary liver carcinoma and hepatitis B virus infection. The sequencing input was liver tumor tissue from sampling region 1. The subset was: tumor region T1, superior pole. The rearrangement joins TRBV12-3 or TRBV12-4 to TRBJ1-4; 7 bases agree with TRBD1. The CDR3 bases are TGTGCCAGCGGTTCCACACTTGACGGGAGACAGGGTGCAAGGGAAAAACTGTTTTTT. Protein: CASGSTLDGRQGAREKLFF.